This TCR beta chain is drawn from a study of blood T cell repertoires in COVID-19. V shed 4 bases, J shed 3 bases, and the junction held 11 bases outside the gene matches. CDR1 is SGDLS, CDR2 YYNGEE, per germline. CDR3 length equals 16 residues. Clones were read by immunoSEQ multiplex PCR, and TCRdb kept only the in-frame ones, dropping some. The sample has around 200,000 clones; 65% to 80% are singletons. Sequenced: peripheral blood. V usage is TRBV9 and J usage is TRBJ2-7, with TRBD2 matching 9 bases. The receptor's source is a man aged 45-65 years who had recovered from COVID-19. For the CDR3, the DNA is TGTGCCAGCAGCACCCCCCTAGCGGGAAGGGACTACGAGCAGTACTTC. Translation: CASSTPLAGRDYEQYF.